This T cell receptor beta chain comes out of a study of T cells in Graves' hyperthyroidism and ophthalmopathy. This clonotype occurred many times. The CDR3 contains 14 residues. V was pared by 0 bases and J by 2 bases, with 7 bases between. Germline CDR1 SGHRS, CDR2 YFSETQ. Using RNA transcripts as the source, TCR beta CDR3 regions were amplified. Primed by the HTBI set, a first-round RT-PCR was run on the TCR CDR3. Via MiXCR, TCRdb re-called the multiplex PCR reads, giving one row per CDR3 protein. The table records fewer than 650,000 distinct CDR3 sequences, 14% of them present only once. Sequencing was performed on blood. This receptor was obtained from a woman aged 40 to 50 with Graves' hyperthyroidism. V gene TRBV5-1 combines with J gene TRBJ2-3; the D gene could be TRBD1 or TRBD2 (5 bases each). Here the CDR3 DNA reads TGCGCCAGCAGCTTGGCAGGGACCACAGATACGCAGTATTTT. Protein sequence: CASSLAGTTDTQYF.